This T cell receptor beta chain comes out of a study of T-cell memory formation after mild COVID-19. Background on the study: Each donor largely had its own TCR clusters.

The CDR3 has 12 residues. The germline V and J ends were trimmed by 5 bases and 0 bases, with 3 bases remaining between them. Germline V CDR1 and CDR2: MNHNY, SVGAGI (reference sequence). This clonotype was seen at least ten times. Its target is unknown. Study-level points and caveats: Clones contracting day 15 to 85 were balanced CD4/CD8; later expanders leaned CD4+.

TCRdb itself ran the 5' RACE reads through MiXCR, one entry per CDR3 protein. This sample has some 82,000 distinct CDR3 sequences; 10% to 15% occur once, and the top ten carry 41%. This chain links TRBV6-6 with TRBJ2-3; D not resolved. The receptor was isolated from a man aged 18 to 29 who had mild COVID-19 (a few samples of this study predate the infection). Cell type and time point are not known. The specimen sequenced was PBMCs or a T cell subset sorted from them (not recorded which). CDR3 sequence (DNA): TGTGCCAGCAGTGAAAGCACAGATACGCAGTATTTT. This sequence encodes CASSESTDTQYF.